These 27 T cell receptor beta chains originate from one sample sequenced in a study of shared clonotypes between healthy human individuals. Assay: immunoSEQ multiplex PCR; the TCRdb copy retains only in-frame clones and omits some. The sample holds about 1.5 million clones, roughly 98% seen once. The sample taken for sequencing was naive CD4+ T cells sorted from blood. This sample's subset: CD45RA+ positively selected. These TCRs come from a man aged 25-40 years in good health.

CDR3 sequence reads: CASSTGTGTLYGYTF. The CDR3 DNA is TGCGCCAGCAGCACCGGGACAGGGACCCTCTATGGCTACACCTTC. V and J are TRBV5-1 and TRBJ1-2; 9 bases map to TRBD1. The V gene end was trimmed by 4 bases and the J gene end by 4 bases; junction bases not matched to a gene: 8. Germline V lookup: CDR1 SGHRS, CDR2 YFSETQ. CDR3 size: 15 residues.

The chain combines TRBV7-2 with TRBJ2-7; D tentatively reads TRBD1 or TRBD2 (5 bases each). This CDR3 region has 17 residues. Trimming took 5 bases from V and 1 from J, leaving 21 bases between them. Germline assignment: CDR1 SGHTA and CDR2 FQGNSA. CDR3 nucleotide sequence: TGTGCCAGCAGCCCGGGACCGGGCAGGACGAAATCCTACGAGCAGTACTTC. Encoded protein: CASSPGPGRTKSYEQYF.

The CDR3 spells CASSKTGSADTQYF. The CDR3, as DNA: TGCGCCAGCAGCAAGACAGGGTCCGCAGATACGCAGTATTTT. This chain connects TRBV5-1 to TRBJ2-3; 7 nucleotides align to TRBD1. The CDR3 is 14 amino acids. Trimming at V came to 4 bases and at J to 4 bases, leaving 6 bases not matched to a gene. Germline CDR1 is SGHRS and CDR2 is YFSETQ. The full variable domain, its missing parts supplied by reference TRBV5-1 and TRBJ2-3, is KAGVTQTPRYLIKTRGQQVTLSCSPISGHRSVSWYQQTPGQGLQFLFEYFSETQRNKGNFPGRFSGRQFSNSRSEMNVSTLELGDSALYLCASSKTGSADTQYFGPGTRLTVL.

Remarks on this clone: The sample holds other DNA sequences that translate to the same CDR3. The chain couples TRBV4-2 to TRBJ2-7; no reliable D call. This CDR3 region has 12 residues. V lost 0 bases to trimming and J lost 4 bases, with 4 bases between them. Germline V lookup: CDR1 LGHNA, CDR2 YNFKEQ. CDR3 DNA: TGTGCCAGCAGCCAAGATCTTTACGAGCAGTACTTC. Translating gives CASSQDLYEQYF.

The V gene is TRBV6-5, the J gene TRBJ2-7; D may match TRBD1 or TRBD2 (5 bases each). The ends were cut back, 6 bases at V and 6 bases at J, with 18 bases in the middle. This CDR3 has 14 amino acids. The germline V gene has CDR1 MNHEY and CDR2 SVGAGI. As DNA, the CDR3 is TGTGCCAGCAGCCCAACGAGGGGCACCACCGAGCAGTACTTC. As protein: CASSPTRGTTEQYF.

The CDR3 DNA follows: TGTGCCAGCAGCTTCCATCTAGCGGGGGACACAGATACGCAGTATTTT. It encodes CASSFHLAGDTDTQYF. The V gene is TRBV11-3, the J gene TRBJ2-3; TRBD2 matches 10 bases. Germline CDR1 is SGHNT and CDR2 is YENEEA. The ends lost 3 bases at V and 2 bases at J; junction bases unmatched: 5. The CDR3 consists of 16 residues.

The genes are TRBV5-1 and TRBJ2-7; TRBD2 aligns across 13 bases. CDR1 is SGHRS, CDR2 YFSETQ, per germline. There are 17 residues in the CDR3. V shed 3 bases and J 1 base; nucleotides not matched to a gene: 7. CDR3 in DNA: TGCGCCAGCAGCTCCGGACTAGCGGGAGTTAGTTCCTACGAGCAGTACTTC. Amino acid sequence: CASSSGLAGVSSYEQYF.

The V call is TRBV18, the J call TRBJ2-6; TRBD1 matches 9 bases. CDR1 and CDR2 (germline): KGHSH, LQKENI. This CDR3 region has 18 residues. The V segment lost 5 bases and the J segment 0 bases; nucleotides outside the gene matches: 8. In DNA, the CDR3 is TGTGCCAGCTCATCCCGGGACAGGGCGCTCTCTGGGGCCAACGTCCTGACTTTC. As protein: CASSSRDRALSGANVLTF.

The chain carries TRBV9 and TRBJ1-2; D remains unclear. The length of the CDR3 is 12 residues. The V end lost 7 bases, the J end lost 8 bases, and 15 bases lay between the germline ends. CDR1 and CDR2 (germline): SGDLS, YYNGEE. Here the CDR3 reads CASQRRVGGYTF. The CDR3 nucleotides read TGTGCCAGCCAGCGCCGGGTCGGAGGCTACACCTTC.

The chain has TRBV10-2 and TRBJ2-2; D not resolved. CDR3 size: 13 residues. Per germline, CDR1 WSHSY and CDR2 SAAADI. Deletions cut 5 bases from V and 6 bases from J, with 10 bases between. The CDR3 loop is CASSMTLAGELFF. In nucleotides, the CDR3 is TGCGCCAGCAGTATGACTCTCGCCGGGGAGCTGTTTTTT.

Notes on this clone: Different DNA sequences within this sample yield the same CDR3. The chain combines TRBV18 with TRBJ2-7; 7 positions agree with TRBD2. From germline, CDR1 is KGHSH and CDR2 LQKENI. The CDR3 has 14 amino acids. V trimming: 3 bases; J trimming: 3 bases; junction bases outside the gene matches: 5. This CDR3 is CASSPLAENYEQYF. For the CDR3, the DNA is TGTGCCAGCTCACCCCTAGCGGAGAACTACGAGCAGTACTTC.

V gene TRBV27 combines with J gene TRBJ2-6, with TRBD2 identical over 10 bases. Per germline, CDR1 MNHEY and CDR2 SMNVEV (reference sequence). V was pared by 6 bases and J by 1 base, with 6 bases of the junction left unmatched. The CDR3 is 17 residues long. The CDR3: CASRGLAIESGANVLTF. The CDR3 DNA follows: TGTGCCAGCAGGGGACTAGCGATAGAGTCTGGGGCCAACGTCCTGACTTTC.

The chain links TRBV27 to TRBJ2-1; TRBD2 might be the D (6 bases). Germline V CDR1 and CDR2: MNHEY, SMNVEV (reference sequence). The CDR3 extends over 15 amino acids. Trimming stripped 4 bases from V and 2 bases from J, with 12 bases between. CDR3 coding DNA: TGTGCCAGCAGTTCTCGCGGGGTAACCTACAATGAGCAGTTCTTC. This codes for CASSSRGVTYNEQFF.

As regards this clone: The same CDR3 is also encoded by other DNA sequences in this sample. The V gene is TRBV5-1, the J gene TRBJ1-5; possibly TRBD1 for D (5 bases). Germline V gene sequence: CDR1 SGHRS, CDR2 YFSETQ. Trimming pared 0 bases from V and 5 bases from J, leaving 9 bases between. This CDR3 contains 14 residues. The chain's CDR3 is CASSLVGGDQPQHF. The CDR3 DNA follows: TGCGCCAGCAGCTTGGTCGGGGGGGATCAGCCCCAGCATTTT. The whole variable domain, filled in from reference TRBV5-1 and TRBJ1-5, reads KAGVTQTPRYLIKTRGQQVTLSCSPISGHRSVSWYQQTPGQGLQFLFEYFSETQRNKGNFPGRFSGRQFSNSRSEMNVSTLELGDSALYLCASSLVGGDQPQHFGDGTRLSIL.

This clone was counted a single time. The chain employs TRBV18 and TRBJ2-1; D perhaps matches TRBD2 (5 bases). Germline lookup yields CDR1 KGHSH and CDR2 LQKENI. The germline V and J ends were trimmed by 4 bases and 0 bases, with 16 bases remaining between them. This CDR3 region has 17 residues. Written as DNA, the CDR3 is TGTGCCAGCTCACTAGAACTAGGACGGAGCTCCTACAATGAGCAGTTCTTC. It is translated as CASSLELGRSSYNEQFF.

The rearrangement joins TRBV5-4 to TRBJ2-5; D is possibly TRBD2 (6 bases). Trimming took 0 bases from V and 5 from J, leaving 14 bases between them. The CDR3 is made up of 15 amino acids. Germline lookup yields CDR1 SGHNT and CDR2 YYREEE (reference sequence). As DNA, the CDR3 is TGTGCCAGCAGCTTGGAAGGTAGCGGCGGTGAGACCCAGTACTTC. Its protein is CASSLEGSGGETQYF.

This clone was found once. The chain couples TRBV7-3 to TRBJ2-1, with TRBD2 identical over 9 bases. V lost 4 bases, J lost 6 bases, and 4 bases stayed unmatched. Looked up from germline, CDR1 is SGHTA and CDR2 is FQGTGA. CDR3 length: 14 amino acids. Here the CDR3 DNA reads TGTGCCAGCAGCTCTAGTAGCGGGAGCAATGAGCAGTTCTTC. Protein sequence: CASSSSSGSNEQFF.

In DNA, the CDR3 is TGTGCCAGCAGCGTCGATGATCTAGGGACAGATTATTTGAACACTGAAGCTTTCTTT. Translated: CASSVDDLGTDYLNTEAFF. This chain joins TRBV9 and TRBJ1-1; 7 bases fit TRBD1. Germline CDR1 SGDLS, CDR2 YYNGEE. The CDR3 consists of 19 residues. J gave up 0 bases and V 2 bases, and 16 bases lay outside the gene matches.

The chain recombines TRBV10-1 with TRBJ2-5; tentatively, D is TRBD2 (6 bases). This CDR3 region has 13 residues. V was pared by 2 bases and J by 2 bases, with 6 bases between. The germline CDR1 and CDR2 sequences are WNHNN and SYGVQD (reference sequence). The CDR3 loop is CASSEAGQETQYF. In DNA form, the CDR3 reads TGCGCCAGCAGTGAGGCGGGACAAGAGACCCAGTACTTC.

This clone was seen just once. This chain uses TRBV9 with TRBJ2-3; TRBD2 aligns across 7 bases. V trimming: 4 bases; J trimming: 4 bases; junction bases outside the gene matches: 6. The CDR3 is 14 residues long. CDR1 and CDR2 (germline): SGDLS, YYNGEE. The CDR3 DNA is TGTGCCAGCAGCACTAGCGAAACACCAGATACGCAGTATTTT. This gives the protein CASSTSETPDTQYF.

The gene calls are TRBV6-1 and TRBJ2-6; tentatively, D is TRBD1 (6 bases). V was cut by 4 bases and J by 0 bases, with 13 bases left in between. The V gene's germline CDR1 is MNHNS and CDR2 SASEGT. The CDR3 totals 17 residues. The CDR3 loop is CASSGRDTNSGANVLTF. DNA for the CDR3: TGTGCCAGCAGTGGACGGGACACAAACTCTGGGGCCAACGTCCTGACTTTC.

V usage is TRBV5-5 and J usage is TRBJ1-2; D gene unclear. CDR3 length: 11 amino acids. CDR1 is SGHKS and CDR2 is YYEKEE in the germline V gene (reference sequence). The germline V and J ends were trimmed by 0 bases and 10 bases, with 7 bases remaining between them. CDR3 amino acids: CASSLDITYTF. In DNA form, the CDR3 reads TGTGCCAGCAGCTTGGACATCACCTACACCTTC.

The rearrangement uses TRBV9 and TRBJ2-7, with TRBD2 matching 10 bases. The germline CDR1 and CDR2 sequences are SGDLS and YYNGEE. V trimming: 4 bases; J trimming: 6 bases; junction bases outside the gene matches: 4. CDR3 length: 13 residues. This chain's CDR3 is CASSSGRGFEQYF. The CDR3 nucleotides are TGTGCCAGCAGCAGCGGGAGGGGATTCGAGCAGTACTTC.

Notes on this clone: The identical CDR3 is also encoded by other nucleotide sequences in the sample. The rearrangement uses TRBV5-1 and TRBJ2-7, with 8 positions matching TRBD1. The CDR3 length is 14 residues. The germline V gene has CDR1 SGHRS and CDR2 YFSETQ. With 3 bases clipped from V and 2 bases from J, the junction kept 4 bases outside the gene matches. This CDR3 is CASSSGTGPYEQYF. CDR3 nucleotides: TGCGCCAGCAGCTCGGGGACAGGACCCTACGAGCAGTACTTC.

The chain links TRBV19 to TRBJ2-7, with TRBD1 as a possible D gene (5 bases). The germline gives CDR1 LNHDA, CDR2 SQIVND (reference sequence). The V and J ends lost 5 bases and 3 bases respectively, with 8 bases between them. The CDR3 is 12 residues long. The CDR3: CASSPTGYEQYF. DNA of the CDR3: TGTGCCAGTAGTCCCACAGGCTACGAGCAGTACTTC.

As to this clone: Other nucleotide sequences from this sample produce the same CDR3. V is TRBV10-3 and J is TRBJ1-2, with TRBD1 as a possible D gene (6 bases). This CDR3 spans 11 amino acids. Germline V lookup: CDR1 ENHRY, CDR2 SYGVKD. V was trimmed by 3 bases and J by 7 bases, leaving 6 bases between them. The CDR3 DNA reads TGTGCCATCAGTGAAGGGGGTGGCTACACCTTC. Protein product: CAISEGGGYTF.

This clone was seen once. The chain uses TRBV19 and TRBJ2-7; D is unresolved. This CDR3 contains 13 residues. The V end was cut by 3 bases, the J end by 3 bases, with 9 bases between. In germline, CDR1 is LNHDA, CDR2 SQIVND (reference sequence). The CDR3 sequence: CASSIPGGYEQYF. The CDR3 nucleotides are TGTGCCAGTAGTATCCCGGGCGGCTACGAGCAGTACTTC. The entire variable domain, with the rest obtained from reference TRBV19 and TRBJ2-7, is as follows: DGGITQSPKYLFRKEGQNVTLSCEQNLNHDAMYWYRQDPGQGLRLIYYSQIVNDFQKGDIAEGYSVSREKKESFPLTVTSAQKNPTAFYLCASSIPGGYEQYFGPGTRLTVT.